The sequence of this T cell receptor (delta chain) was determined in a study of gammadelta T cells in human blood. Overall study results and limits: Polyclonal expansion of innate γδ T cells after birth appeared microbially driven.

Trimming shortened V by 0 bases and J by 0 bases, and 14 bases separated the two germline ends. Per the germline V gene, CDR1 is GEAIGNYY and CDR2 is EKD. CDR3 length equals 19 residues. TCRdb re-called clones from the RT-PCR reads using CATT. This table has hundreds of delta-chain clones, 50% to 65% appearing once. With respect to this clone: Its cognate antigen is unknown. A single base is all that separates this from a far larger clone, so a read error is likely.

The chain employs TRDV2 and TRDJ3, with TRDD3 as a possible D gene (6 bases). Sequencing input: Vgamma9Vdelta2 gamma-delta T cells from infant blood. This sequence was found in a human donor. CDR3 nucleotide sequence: TGTGCCTGTGACACCGTGGGGGGCTTCAGCTCCTGGGACACCCGACAGATGTTTTTC. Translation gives CACDTVGGFSSWDTRQMFF.